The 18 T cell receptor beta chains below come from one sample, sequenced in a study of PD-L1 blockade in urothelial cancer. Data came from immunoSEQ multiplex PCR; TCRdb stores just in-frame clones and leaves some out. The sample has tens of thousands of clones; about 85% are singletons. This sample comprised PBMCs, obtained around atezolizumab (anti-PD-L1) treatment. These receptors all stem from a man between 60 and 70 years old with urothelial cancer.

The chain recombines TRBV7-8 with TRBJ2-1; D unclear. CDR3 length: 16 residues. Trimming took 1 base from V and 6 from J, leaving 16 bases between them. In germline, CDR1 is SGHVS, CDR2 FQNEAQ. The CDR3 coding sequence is TGTGCCAGCAGCTTAGGGGCCAGACCAGATCCCAATGAGCAGTTCTTC. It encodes CASSLGARPDPNEQFF.

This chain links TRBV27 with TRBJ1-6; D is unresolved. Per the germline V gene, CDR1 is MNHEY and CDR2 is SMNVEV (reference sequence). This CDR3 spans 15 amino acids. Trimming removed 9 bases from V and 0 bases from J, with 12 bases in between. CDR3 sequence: CARPEGCSYNSPLHF. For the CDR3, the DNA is TGTGCCAGACCTGAGGGTTGCTCCTATAATTCACCCCTCCACTTT.

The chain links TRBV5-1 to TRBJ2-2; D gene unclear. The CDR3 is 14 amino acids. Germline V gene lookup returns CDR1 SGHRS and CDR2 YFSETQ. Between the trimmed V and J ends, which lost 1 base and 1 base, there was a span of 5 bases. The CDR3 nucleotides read TGCGCCAGCAGCTTGAACGGGAACACCGGGGAGCTGTTTTTT. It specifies CASSLNGNTGELFF. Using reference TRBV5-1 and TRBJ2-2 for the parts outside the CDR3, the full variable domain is KAGVTQTPRYLIKTRGQQVTLSCSPISGHRSVSWYQQTPGQGLQFLFEYFSETQRNKGNFPGRFSGRQFSNSRSEMNVSTLELGDSALYLCASSLNGNTGELFFGEGSRLTVL.

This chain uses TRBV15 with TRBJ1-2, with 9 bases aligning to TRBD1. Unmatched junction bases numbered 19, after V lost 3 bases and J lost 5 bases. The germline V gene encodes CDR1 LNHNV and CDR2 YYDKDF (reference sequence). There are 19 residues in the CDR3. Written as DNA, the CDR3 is TGTGCCACCAGCAGGGGGACAGGGACAGTCAGCACGAGTTGGTATGGCTACACCTTC. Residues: CATSRGTGTVSTSWYGYTF. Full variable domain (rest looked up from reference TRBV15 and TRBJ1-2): DAMVIQNPRYQVTQFGKPVTLSCSQTLNHNVMYWYQQKSSQAPKLLFHYYDKDFNNEADTPDNFQSRRPNTSFCFLDIRSPGLGDTAMYLCATSRGTGTVSTSWYGYTFGSGTRLTVV.

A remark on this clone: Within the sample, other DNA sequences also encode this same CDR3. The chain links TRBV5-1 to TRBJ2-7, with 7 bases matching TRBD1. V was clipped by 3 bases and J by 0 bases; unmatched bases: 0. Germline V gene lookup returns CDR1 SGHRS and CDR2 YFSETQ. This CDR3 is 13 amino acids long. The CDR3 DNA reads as TGCGCCAGCAGCTGGGACAGCTCCTACGAGCAGTACTTC. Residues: CASSWDSSYEQYF.

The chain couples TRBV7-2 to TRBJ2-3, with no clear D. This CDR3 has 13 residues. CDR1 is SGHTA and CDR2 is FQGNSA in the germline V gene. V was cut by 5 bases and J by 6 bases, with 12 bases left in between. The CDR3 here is CASSADSSDTQYF. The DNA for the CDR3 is TGTGCCAGCAGCGCCGACTCTTCTGATACGCAGTATTTT.

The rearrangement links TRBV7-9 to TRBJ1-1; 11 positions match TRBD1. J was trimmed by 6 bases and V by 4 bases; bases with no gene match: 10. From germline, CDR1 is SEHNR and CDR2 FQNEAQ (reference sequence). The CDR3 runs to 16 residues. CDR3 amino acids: CASSSRGTGGLSEAFF. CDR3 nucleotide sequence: TGTGCCAGCAGCTCACGGGGGACAGGGGGGCTGTCTGAAGCTTTCTTT.

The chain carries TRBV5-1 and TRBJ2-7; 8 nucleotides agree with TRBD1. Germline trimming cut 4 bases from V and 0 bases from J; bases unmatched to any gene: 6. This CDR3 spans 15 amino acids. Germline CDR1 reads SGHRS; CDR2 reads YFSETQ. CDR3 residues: CASSPRTGSSYEQYF. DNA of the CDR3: TGCGCCAGCAGCCCACGGACAGGGAGCTCCTACGAGCAGTACTTC.

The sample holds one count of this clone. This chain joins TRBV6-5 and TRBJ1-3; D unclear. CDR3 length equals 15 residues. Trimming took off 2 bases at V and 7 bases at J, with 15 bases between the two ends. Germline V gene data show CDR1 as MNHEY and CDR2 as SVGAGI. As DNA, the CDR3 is TGTGCCAGCAGTTACAGGAGGTCTGATCGGAACACCATATATTTT. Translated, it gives CASSYRRSDRNTIYF.

DNA of the CDR3: TGCGCCAGCAGCCAAGAAGGGGCCAGACGGGACACTGAAGCTTTCTTT. Its translation is CASSQEGARRDTEAFF. J is TRBJ1-1 and V is TRBV4-3; a weak D match, TRBD1 (5 bases). The CDR3 spans 16 residues. Trimming took off 0 bases at V and 3 bases at J, with 14 bases between the two ends. Germline CDR1 LGHNA, CDR2 YSLEER.

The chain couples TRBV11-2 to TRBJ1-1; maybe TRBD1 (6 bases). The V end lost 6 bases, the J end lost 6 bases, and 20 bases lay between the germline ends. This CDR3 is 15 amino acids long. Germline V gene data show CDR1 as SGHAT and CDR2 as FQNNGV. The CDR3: CASRSRGIAGAEAFF. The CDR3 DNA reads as TGTGCCAGCAGATCCAGGGGCATCGCGGGCGCTGAAGCTTTCTTT. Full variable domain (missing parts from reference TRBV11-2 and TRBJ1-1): EAGVAQSPRYKIIEKRQSVAFWCNPISGHATLYWYQQILGQGPKLLIQFQNNGVVDDSQLPKDRFSAERLKGVDSTLKIQPAKLEDSAVYLCASRSRGIAGAEAFFGQGTRLTVV.

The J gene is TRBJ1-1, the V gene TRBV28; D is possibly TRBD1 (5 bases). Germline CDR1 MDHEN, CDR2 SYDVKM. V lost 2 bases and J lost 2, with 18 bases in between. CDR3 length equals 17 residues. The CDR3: CASSLKRSRGHNTEAFF. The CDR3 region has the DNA TGTGCCAGCAGTTTAAAGAGATCGCGGGGCCACAACACTGAAGCTTTCTTT.

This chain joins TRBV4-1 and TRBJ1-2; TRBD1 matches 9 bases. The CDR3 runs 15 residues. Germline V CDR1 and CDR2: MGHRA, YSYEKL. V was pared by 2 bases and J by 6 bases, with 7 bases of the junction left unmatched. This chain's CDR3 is CASSQFSWTGDGYTF. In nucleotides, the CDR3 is TGCGCCAGCAGCCAATTTTCCTGGACAGGGGATGGCTACACCTTC.

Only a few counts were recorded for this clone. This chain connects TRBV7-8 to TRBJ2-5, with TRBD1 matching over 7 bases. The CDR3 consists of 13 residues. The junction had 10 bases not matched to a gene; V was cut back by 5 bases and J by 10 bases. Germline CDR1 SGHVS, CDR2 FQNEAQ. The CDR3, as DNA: TGTGCCAGCAGCCCCAGGACAGGAGTTGGCCAGTACTTC. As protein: CASSPRTGVGQYF.

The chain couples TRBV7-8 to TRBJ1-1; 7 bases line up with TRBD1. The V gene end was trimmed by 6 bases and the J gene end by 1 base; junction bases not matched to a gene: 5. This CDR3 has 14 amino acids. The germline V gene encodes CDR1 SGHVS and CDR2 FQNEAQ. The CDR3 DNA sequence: TGTGCCAGCAGTTTCGGGACAGCGAACACTGAAGCTTTCTTT. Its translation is CASSFGTANTEAFF.

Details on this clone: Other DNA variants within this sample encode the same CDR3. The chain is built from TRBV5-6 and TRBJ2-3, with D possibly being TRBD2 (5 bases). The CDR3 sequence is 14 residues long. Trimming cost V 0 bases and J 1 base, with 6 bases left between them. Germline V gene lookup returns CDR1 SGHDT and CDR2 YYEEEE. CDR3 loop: CASSLAGGTDTQYF. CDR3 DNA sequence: TGTGCCAGCAGCTTGGCCGGGGGCACAGATACGCAGTATTTT.

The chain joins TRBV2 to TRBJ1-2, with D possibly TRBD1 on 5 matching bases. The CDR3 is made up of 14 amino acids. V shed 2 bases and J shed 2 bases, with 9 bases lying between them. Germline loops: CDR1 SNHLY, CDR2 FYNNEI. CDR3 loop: CASSELGLNYGYTF. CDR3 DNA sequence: TGTGCCAGCAGTGAATTGGGGCTCAACTATGGCTACACCTTC.

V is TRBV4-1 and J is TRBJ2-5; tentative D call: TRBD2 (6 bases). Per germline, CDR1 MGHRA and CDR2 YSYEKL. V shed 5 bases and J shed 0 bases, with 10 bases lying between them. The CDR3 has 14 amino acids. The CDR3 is CASSAGQNQETQYF. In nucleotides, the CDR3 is TGCGCCAGCAGCGCGGGGCAGAACCAAGAGACCCAGTACTTC.